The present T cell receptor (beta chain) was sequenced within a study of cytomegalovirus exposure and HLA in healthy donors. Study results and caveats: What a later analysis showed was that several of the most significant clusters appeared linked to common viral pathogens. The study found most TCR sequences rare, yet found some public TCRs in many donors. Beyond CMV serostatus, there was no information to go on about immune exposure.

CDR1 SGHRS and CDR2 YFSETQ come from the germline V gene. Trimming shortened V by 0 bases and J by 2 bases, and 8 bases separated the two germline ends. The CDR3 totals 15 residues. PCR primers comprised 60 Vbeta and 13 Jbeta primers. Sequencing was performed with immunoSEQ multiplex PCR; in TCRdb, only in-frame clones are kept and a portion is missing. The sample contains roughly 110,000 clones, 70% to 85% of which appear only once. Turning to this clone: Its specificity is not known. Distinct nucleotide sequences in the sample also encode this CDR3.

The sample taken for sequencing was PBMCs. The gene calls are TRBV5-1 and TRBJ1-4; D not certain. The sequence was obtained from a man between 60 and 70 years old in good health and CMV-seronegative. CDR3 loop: CASSLGGATNEKLFF. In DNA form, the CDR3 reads TGCGCCAGCAGCTTGGGCGGCGCCACTAATGAAAAACTGTTTTTT. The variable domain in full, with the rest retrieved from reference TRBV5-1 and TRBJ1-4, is KAGVTQTPRYLIKTRGQQVTLSCSPISGHRSVSWYQQTPGQGLQFLFEYFSETQRNKGNFPGRFSGRQFSNSRSEMNVSTLELGDSALYLCASSLGGATNEKLFFGSGTQLSVL.